The 26 T cell receptor beta chains listed next were all sequenced from one sample in a study of beta chain features in type 1 diabetes. General study results and limits: Patients with Type 1 diabetes showed moderately but significantly shorter TCRB CDR3s in all four CD4+ subsets.

What was sequenced were expressed TCRB transcripts, since all of the isolated RNA had been reverse transcribed. Only in-frame clones appear in the TCRdb table, and some are missing; sequencing was by immunoSEQ multiplex PCR. The top ten hold 0.7% of the sample, which has roughly 150,000 clones, roughly 10% seen once. These receptors are not linked to any known antigen. The source material was central memory CD4+ T cells from blood. The receptors shown here come from a woman aged 25 to 39 with type 1 diabetes.

This clone was observed a handful of times. This chain uses TRBV4-1 with TRBJ2-1, with D perhaps TRBD2 (6 bases). With 0 bases removed from V and 10 bases from J, the gap between germline ends came to 25 bases. This CDR3 is 18 amino acids long. The V gene's germline CDR1 is MGHRA and CDR2 YSYEKL. CDR3 loop: CASSQDRGLLASRGEQFF. CDR3 in DNA: TGCGCCAGCAGCCAAGATCGTGGATTGCTAGCGAGCCGGGGAGAGCAGTTCTTC.

This clone was counted between two and nine times. This chain uses TRBV19 with TRBJ2-7, with no clear D. The CDR3 consists of 13 residues. Trimming cost V 3 bases and J 4 bases, with 10 bases left between them. Germline V gives CDR1 LNHDA, CDR2 SQIVND (reference sequence). Here the CDR3 reads CASSIRPDYEQYF. Here the CDR3 DNA reads TGTGCCAGTAGTATCAGGCCGGATTACGAGCAGTACTTC.

This clone turned up a few times. Other nucleotide sequences from this sample produce the same CDR3. The chain uses TRBV30 and TRBJ2-7, with TRBD2 matching over 9 bases. Losses at the gene ends were 4 bases for V and 2 bases for J; bases not matched to a gene: 3. The CDR3 loop spans 13 amino acids. Germline V gene lookup returns CDR1 GTSNPN and CDR2 SVGIG (reference sequence). This chain's CDR3 is CAWMLAGTYEQYF. The CDR3 DNA reads TGTGCCTGGATGCTAGCGGGGACCTACGAGCAGTACTTC. Full variable domain (missing parts from reference TRBV30 and TRBJ2-7): SQTIHQWPATLVQPVGSPLSLECTVEGTSNPNLYWYRQAAGRGLQLLFYSVGIGQISSEVPQNLSASRPQDRQFILSSKKLLLSDSGFYLCAWMLAGTYEQYFGPGTRLTVT.

This clone was observed a few times. The chain recombines TRBV7-3 with TRBJ2-1; the D gene is possibly TRBD2 (5 bases). The V and J ends lost 5 bases and 5 bases respectively, with 13 bases between them. Germline lookup yields CDR1 SGHTA and CDR2 FQGTGA. The CDR3 is 14 amino acids. CDR3 amino acids: CASSPSSADNEQFF. CDR3 DNA: TGTGCCAGCAGCCCCAGCTCAGCGGACAATGAGCAGTTCTTC. Using reference TRBV7-3 and TRBJ2-1 for the parts outside the CDR3, the full variable domain is GAGVSQTPSNKVTEKGKYVELRCDPISGHTALYWYRQSLGQGPEFLIYFQGTGAADDSGLPNDRFFAVRPEGSVSTLKIQRTERGDSAVYLCASSPSSADNEQFFGPGTRLTVL.

The chain employs TRBV6-1 and TRBJ2-1, with a tentative D call TRBD2 (6 bases). The CDR3 runs 14 residues. V was cut by 2 bases and J by 6 bases, with 11 bases left in between. Germline V CDR1 and CDR2: MNHNS, SASEGT. CDR3 amino acids: CASSERRDLNEQFF. The DNA for the CDR3 is TGTGCCAGCAGTGAACGGCGGGACCTCAATGAGCAGTTCTTC.

A few counts support this clone. The V gene is TRBV18, the J gene TRBJ2-1, with 7 bases lining up with TRBD2. V was clipped by 6 bases and J by 5 bases; unmatched bases: 7. Germline CDR1 KGHSH, CDR2 LQKENI. This CDR3 is 14 amino acids long. CDR3 sequence reads: CASSPPSGDNEQFF. DNA for the CDR3: TGTGCCAGCTCTCCCCCTAGCGGTGACAATGAGCAGTTCTTC.

This clone has a handful of counts. This chain's CDR3 is CASSIEGASGIDNEQFF. The CDR3 coding sequence is TGTGCCAGTAGTATAGAAGGAGCTAGCGGGATTGACAATGAGCAGTTCTTC. The genes are TRBV19 and TRBJ2-1, with 9 bases identical to TRBD2. The CDR3 runs 17 residues. The germline V gene has CDR1 LNHDA and CDR2 SQIVND (reference sequence). V gave up 0 bases and J gave up 5 bases; unmatched junction bases: 8.

This clone was detected ten times or more. The chain is built from TRBV6-6 and TRBJ2-7; maybe TRBD1 (6 bases). Trimming removed 6 bases at V and 5 bases at J, with 20 bases between. The germline V gene has CDR1 MNHNY and CDR2 SVGAGI (reference sequence). The CDR3 totals 15 residues. CDR3 DNA sequence: TGTGCCAGCAGGGGAAGGGGGTTTAGTACCCACGAGCAGTACTTC. Encoded protein: CASRGRGFSTHEQYF.

This rearrangement joins TRBV11-2 to TRBJ2-1; D gene uncertain. The V gene lost 1 base and the J gene lost 8 bases, with 12 bases spanning the gap. The CDR3 totals 14 residues. The germline gives CDR1 SGHAT, CDR2 FQNNGV. The CDR3 nucleotides read TGTGCCAGCAGCTTAGTCATGGGCGTTCATGAGCAGTTCTTC. Protein product: CASSLVMGVHEQFF.

In this sample, this clone turned up a few times. The chain joins TRBV5-6 to TRBJ1-5; D unclear. The CDR3 is 15 amino acids. Looked up from germline, CDR1 is SGHDT and CDR2 is YYEEEE. The V end lost 3 bases, the J end lost 10 bases, and 20 bases lay between the germline ends. This CDR3 is CASSSSTYQYKPQHF. The CDR3 nucleotides read TGTGCCAGCAGCTCCTCAACATACCAATACAAACCCCAGCATTTT. Full variable domain (outside the CDR3, taken from reference TRBV5-6 and TRBJ1-5): DAGVTQSPTHLIKTRGQQVTLRCSPKSGHDTVSWYQQALGQGPQFIFQYYEEEERQRGNFPDRFSGHQFPNYSSELNVNALLLGDSALYLCASSSSTYQYKPQHFGDGTRLSIL.

CDR3 amino acids: CAWTILAGHEQYF. CDR3 DNA: TGTGCCTGGACCATACTAGCGGGCCACGAGCAGTACTTC. The chain joins TRBV30 to TRBJ2-7, with 9 nucleotides matching TRBD2. The CDR3 loop spans 13 amino acids. Trimming cost V 4 bases and J 5 bases; bases outside gene matches: 6. Germline V gives CDR1 GTSNPN, CDR2 SVGIG (reference sequence). Supplemented by reference TRBV30 and TRBJ2-7, the full variable domain reads SQTIHQWPATLVQPVGSPLSLECTVEGTSNPNLYWYRQAAGRGLQLLFYSVGIGQISSEVPQNLSASRPQDRQFILSSKKLLLSDSGFYLCAWTILAGHEQYFGPGTRLTVT.

The sample holds a few counts of this clone. The genes are TRBV6-5 and TRBJ2-5; 7 nucleotides align to TRBD1. The CDR3 totals 15 residues. Germline values: CDR1 MNHEY, CDR2 SVGAGI. V dropped 7 bases and J dropped 1; count of bases not matched to a gene: 9. The CDR3 loop reads CASTSSRTGQETQYF. For the CDR3, the DNA is TGTGCCAGCACTAGTTCTCGGACAGGCCAAGAGACCCAGTACTTC.

This clone was counted a few times. The chain employs TRBV7-6 and TRBJ2-6; 8 bases fit TRBD1. This CDR3 contains 19 residues. Germline CDR1 reads SGHVS; CDR2 reads FNYEAQ. V lost 8 bases to trimming and J lost 1 base; unmatched junction nucleotides: 16. The CDR3 DNA follows: TGTGCCAGCGGAACGGGGGCAGGGGGCGCTTCATCTGGGGCCAACGTCCTGACTTTC. This sequence encodes CASGTGAGGASSGANVLTF.

This clone showed up just a few times. V and J are TRBV29-1 and TRBJ2-3; possible D gene TRBD2, 6 bases. Germline CDR1 SQVTM, CDR2 ANQGSEA. V was trimmed by 8 bases and J by 2 bases, leaving 17 bases between them. The length of the CDR3 is 14 residues. The CDR3 sequence: CSCEPGEHTDTQYF. The CDR3 nucleotides read TGCAGCTGCGAACCGGGGGAACACACAGATACGCAGTATTTT.

The chain couples TRBV20-1 to TRBJ2-1; no reliable D call. The CDR3 runs to 11 residues. Germline V gene sequence: CDR1 DFQATT, CDR2 SNEGSKA (reference sequence). V lost 2 bases and J lost 7, with 6 bases in between. DNA for the CDR3: TGCAGTGCTAGACCCATGAATGAGCAGTTCTTC. It translates to CSARPMNEQFF.

This clone was detected only a few times. V gene TRBV5-4 combines with J gene TRBJ2-7; weak D call: TRBD2 (5 bases). Germline V gene data show CDR1 as SGHNT and CDR2 as YYREEE (reference sequence). Between the trimmed V and J ends, which lost 0 bases and 7 bases, there was a span of 11 bases. This CDR3 spans 13 amino acids. CDR3 nucleotides: TGTGCCAGCAGCTTGGCTTTGACGGGGGAGCAGTACTTC. It encodes CASSLALTGEQYF.

This clone came up a few times. This chain uses TRBV19 with TRBJ2-3; D gene unclear. There are 15 residues in the CDR3. The germline CDR1 and CDR2 sequences are LNHDA and SQIVND (reference sequence). V dropped 5 bases and J dropped 2 bases, with 14 bases sitting between them. CDR3 residues: CASSRQVQTTDTQYF. The CDR3, as DNA: TGTGCCAGTAGTCGCCAGGTCCAGACCACAGATACGCAGTATTTT.

This clone was counted between two and nine times. The chain joins TRBV14 to TRBJ2-7, with 8 bases lining up with TRBD2. The junction had 10 bases not matched to a gene; V was cut back by 0 bases and J by 0 bases. The CDR3 is 18 residues long. From germline, CDR1 is SGHDN and CDR2 FVKESK. The CDR3 DNA is TGTGCCAGCAGCCAAGATCTCCTAGCGGGCCTAATCTCCTACGAGCAGTACTTC. Translation gives CASSQDLLAGLISYEQYF.

This clone was counted between two and nine times. This chain links TRBV28 with TRBJ2-4, with D maybe TRBD1 (6 bases). Trimming removed 6 bases at V and 1 base at J, with 7 bases between. The CDR3 runs 13 residues. From germline, CDR1 is MDHEN and CDR2 SYDVKM. The CDR3 spells CASSQGAKNIQYF. CDR3 bases: TGTGCCAGCAGCCAGGGGGCCAAAAACATTCAGTACTTC. The whole variable domain, filled in from reference TRBV28 and TRBJ2-4, reads DVKVTQSSRYLVKRTGEKVFLECVQDMDHENMFWYRQDPGLGLRLIYFSYDVKMKEKGDIPEGYSVSREKKERFSLILESASTNQTSMYLCASSQGAKNIQYFGAGTRLSVL.

The chain has TRBV28 and TRBJ2-7; TRBD2 matches at 9 bases. V lost 3 bases and J lost 3; bases outside the gene matches: 3. CDR3 length equals 14 residues. The V gene's germline CDR1 is MDHEN and CDR2 SYDVKM. The CDR3 sequence: CASSFLAGHYEQYF. CDR3 DNA: TGTGCCAGCAGTTTCCTAGCGGGACACTACGAGCAGTACTTC.

The chain employs TRBV18 and TRBJ1-1; D possibly corresponds to TRBD1 (6 bases). In germline, CDR1 is KGHSH, CDR2 LQKENI. This CDR3 comprises 13 residues. V gave up 3 bases and J gave up 4 bases, with 9 bases separating them. CDR3 in DNA: TGTGCCAGCTCACCCGACAGGACCACTGAAGCTTTCTTT. Its translation is CASSPDRTTEAFF.

There are a few counts of this clone. The V gene is TRBV11-2, the J gene TRBJ2-1; D is unresolved. The CDR3 length is 14 residues. V lost 2 bases and J 3 bases, leaving 8 bases between the germline ends. Germline V gives CDR1 SGHAT, CDR2 FQNNGV. The CDR3 nucleotides read TGTGCCAGCAGCTTATCTAGAATCTACAATGAGCAGTTCTTC. Residues: CASSLSRIYNEQFF.

The chain carries TRBV23-1 and TRBJ2-5; 9 nucleotides align to TRBD2. TRBV23-1 is treated as an ORF (open reading frame) with a function not yet certain. Trimming removed 6 bases from V and 1 base from J; junction bases left unmatched: 6. The CDR3 consists of 15 residues. The DNA of the CDR3 is TGCGCCAGCAGCTCGACTAGCGGACCCCAAGAGACCCAGTACTTC. Its translation is CASSSTSGPQETQYF.

This clone was detected a few times. CDR3 sequence reads: CASSAFFSGRNTYNEQFF. In DNA form, the CDR3 reads TGTGCCAGCAGTGCATTTTTTAGCGGGAGGAACACCTACAATGAGCAGTTCTTC. The chain employs TRBV6-1 and TRBJ2-1; 10 nucleotides align to TRBD2. J was trimmed by 2 bases and V by 4 bases; bases with no gene match: 11. The CDR3 length is 18 residues. Per the germline V gene, CDR1 is MNHNS and CDR2 is SASEGT.

This clone showed up just a few times. This chain uses TRBV6-5 with TRBJ2-1; 8 bases agree with TRBD1. This CDR3 region has 15 residues. V lost 5 bases, J lost 2 bases, and 5 bases stayed unmatched. From germline, CDR1 is MNHEY and CDR2 SVGAGI. The CDR3 spells CASSLDRGPYNEQFF. CDR3 DNA sequence: TGTGCCAGCAGTCTCGACAGGGGCCCCTACAATGAGCAGTTCTTC.

This clone was counted a few times. The chain couples TRBV4-2 to TRBJ2-1; TRBD2 aligns across 11 bases. CDR3 size: 17 residues. V gave up 1 base and J gave up 4 bases; unmatched junction bases: 6. Germline loops: CDR1 LGHNA, CDR2 YNFKEQ. CDR3 nucleotide sequence: TGTGCCAGCAGCCAAGTTCCAGGGACTAGCGGATACAATGAGCAGTTCTTC. Amino acid sequence: CASSQVPGTSGYNEQFF.